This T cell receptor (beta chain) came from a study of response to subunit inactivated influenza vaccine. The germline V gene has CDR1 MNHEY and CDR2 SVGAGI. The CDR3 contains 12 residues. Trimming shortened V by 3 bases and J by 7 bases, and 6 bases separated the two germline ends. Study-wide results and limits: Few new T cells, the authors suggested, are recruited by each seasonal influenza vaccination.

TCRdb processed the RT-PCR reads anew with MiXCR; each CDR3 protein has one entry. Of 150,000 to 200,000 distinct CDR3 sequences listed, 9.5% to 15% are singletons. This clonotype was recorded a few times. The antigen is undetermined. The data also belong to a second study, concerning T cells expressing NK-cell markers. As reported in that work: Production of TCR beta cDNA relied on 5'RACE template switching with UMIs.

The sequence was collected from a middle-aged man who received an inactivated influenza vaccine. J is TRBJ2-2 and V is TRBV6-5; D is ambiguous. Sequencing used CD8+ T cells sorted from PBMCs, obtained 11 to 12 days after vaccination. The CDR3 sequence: CASSYIGGELFF. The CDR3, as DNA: TGTGCCAGCAGTTATATCGGCGGGGAGCTGTTTTTT.